This T cell receptor beta chain was observed in a study of blood T cell repertoires in COVID-19. The repertoire was sequenced with immunoSEQ multiplex PCR; TCRdb's copy has only in-frame clones and lacks some. Among about 140,000 clones, over 80% were seen once, and the ten largest hold roughly 6.4%. The length of the CDR3 is 16 residues. Germline loops: CDR1 SGHRS, CDR2 YFSETQ. Trimming removed 6 bases from V and 3 bases from J, with 19 bases in between. Input material: PBMCs or T cells enriched from blood (not recorded which). The origin of this receptor is a woman in her thirties or forties who had recovered from COVID-19. The rearrangement joins TRBV5-1 to TRBJ2-1; D is perhaps TRBD1 (6 bases). This chain's CDR3 is CASTSYREQLYNEQFF. As DNA, the CDR3 is TGCGCCAGCACCAGTTACAGGGAGCAACTCTACAATGAGCAGTTCTTC.